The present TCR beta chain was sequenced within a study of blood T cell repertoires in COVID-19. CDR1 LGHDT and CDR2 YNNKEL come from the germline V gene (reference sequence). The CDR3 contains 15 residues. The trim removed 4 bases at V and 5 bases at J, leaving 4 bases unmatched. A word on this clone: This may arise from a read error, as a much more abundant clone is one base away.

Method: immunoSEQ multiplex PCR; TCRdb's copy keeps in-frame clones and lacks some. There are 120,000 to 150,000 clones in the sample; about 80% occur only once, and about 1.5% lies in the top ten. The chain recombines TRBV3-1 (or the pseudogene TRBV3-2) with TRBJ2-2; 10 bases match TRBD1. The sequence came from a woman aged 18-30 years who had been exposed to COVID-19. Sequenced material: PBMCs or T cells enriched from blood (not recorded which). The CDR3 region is CASSPGTGETGELFF. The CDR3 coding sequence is TGTGCCAGCAGCCCCGGGACAGGGGAGACCGGGGAGCTGTTTTTT.